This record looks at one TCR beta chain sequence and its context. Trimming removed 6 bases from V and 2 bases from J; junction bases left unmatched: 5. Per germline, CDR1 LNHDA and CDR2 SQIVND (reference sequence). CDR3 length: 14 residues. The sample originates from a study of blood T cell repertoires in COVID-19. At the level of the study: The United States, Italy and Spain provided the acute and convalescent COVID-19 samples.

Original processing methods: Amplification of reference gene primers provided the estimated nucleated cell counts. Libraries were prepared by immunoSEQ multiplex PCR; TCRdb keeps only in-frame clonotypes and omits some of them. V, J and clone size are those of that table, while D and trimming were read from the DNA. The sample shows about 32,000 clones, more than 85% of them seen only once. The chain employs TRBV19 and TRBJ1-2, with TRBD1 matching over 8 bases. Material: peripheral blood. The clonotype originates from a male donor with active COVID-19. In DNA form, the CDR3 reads TGTGCCAGTAGGAGTACAGGGGGGAACTATGGCTACACCTTC. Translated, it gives CASRSTGGNYGYTF.